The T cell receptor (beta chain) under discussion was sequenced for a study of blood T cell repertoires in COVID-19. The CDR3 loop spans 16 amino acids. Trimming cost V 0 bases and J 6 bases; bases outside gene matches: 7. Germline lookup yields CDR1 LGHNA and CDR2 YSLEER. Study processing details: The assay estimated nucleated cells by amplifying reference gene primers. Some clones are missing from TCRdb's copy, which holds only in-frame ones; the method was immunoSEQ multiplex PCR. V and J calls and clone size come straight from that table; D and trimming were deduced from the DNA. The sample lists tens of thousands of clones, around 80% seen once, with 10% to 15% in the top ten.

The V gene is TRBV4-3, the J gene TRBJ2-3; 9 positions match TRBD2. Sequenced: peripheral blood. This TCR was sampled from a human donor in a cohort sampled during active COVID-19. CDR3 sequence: CASSQDFSGSVDTQYF. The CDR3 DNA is TGCGCCAGCAGCCAAGATTTTAGCGGGAGTGTTGATACGCAGTATTTT.